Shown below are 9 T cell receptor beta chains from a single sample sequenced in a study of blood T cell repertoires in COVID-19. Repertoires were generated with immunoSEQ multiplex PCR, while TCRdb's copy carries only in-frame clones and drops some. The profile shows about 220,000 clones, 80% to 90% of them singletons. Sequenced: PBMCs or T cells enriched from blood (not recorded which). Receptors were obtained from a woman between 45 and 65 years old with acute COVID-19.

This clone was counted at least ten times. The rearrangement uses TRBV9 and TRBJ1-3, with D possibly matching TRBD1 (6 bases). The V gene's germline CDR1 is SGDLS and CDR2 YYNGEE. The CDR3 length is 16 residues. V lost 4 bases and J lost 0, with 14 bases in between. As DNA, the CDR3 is TGTGCCAGCAGCCCCCGGAGGGGGGGCTCTGGAAACACCATATATTTT. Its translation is CASSPRRGGSGNTIYF.

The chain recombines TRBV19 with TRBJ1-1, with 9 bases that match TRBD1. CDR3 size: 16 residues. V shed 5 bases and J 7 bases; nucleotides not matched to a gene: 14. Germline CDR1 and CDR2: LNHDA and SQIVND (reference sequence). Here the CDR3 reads CASSVAGTGKRNEAFF. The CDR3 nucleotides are TGTGCCAGTAGTGTAGCCGGGACAGGGAAGCGGAATGAAGCTTTCTTT. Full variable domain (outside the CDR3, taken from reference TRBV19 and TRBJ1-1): DGGITQSPKYLFRKEGQNVTLSCEQNLNHDAMYWYRQDPGQGLRLIYYSQIVNDFQKGDIAEGYSVSREKKESFPLTVTSAQKNPTAFYLCASSVAGTGKRNEAFFGQGTRLTVV.

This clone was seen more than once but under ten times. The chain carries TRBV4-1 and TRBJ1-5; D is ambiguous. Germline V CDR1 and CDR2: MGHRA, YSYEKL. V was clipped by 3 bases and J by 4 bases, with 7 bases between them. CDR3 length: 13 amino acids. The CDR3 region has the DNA TGCGCCAGCAGCCAGGCGGTGAATCAGCCCCAGCATTTT. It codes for CASSQAVNQPQHF.

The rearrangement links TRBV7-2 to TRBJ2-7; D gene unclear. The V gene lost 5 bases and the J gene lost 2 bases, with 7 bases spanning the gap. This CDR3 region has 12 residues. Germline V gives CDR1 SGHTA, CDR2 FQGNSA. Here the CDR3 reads CASSPRAYEQYF. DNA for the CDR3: TGTGCCAGCAGCCCCCGTGCCTACGAGCAGTACTTC.

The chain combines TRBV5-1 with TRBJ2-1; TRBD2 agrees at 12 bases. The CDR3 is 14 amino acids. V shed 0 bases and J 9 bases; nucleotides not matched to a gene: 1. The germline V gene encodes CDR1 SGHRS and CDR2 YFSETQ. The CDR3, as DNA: TGCGCCAGCAGCTTGGCGACTAGCGGGAGTGAGCAGTTCTTC. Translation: CASSLATSGSEQFF.

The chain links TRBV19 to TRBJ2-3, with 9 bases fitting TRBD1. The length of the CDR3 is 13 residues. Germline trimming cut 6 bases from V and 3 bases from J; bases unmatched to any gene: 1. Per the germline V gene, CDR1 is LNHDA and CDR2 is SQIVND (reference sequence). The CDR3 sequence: CASRDRGTDTQYF. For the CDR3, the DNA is TGTGCCAGTAGGGACAGGGGTACAGATACGCAGTATTTT.

CDR3 bases: TGTGCCAGCAGCTCTCGACACATTAACAATCAGCCCCAGCATTTT. Translation: CASSSRHINNQPQHF. This chain uses TRBV7-2 with TRBJ1-5; D is uncertain. Looked up from germline, CDR1 is SGHTA and CDR2 is FQGNSA. The CDR3 spans 15 residues. V was pared by 4 bases and J by 3 bases, with 13 bases between.

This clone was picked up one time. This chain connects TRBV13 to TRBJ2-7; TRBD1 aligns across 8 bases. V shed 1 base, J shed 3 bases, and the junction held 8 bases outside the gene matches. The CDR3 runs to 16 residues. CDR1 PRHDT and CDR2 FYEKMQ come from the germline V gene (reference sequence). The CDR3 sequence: CASSLVLGTGRYEQYF. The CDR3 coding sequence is TGTGCCAGCAGCTTAGTTCTGGGGACAGGTCGCTACGAGCAGTACTTC.

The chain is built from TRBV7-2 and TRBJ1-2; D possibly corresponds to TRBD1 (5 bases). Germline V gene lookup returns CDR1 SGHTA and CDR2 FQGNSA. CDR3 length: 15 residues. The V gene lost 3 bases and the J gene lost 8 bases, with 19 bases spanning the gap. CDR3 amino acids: CASSLGGTASRGYTF. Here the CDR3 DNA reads TGTGCCAGCAGCTTGGGGGGGACTGCCTCGAGGGGCTACACCTTC.